These T cell receptor beta chains were read from a single sample in a study of T-cell reconstitution after alpha-beta-depleted transplantation in children. TCRdb recomputed calls from the PCR reads with MiXCR, one row per CDR3 protein. The sample records thousands of distinct CDR3 sequences, approximately 9.1% being singletons. The sample in question was PBMCs, mostly from graft donor cells, obtained 180 days after TCRalphabeta/CD19-depleted stem cell transplant. Source of these receptors: a male patient aged 2-9 years who had a stem cell transplant for acute lymphoblastic leukemia, so the T cells may come from the graft donor. CDR3s include the opening cysteine and the closing phenylalanine or tryptophan. The D gene is left open where the match is weak. Clone size is stated in some rows and not others, as once, few, many or a class when expanded.

size,V,D,J,CDR3,DNA
many,TRBV28,TRBD2,TRBJ2-7,CASSPPLAGGYEQYF,TGTGCCAGCAGCCCTCCCTTAGCGGGAGGCTACGAGCAGTACTTC
many,TRBV5-1,-,TRBJ2-1,CASSLGMWERMPYNEQFF,TGCGCCAGCAGCTTGGGGATGTGGGAGCGGATGCCTTACAATGAGCAGTTCTTC
many,TRBV7-6,-,TRBJ1-6,CASSPRGTGGINSPLHF,TGTGCCAGCAGCCCACGCGGGACCGGAGGAATCAATTCACCCCTCCACTTT
many,TRBV7-6,TRBD1,TRBJ1-5,CASSPGTGGLQPQHF,TGTGCCAGCAGCCCCGGAACAGGGGGCCTTCAGCCCCAGCATTTT
many,TRBV5-1,-,TRBJ1-3,CASSRISTGSGNTIYF,TGCGCCAGCAGCCGGATATCGACAGGCTCTGGAAACACCATATATTTT
many,TRBV7-8,-,TRBJ2-5,CASSLGLGRSRGETQYF,TGTGCCAGCAGCTTAGGTTTGGGTCGGTCCAGGGGAGAGACCCAGTACTTC
-,TRBV12-3/TRBV12-4,-,TRBJ1-1,CASSFAVSAEAFF,TGTGCCAGCAGTTTCGCCGTGAGTGCTGAAGCTTTCTTT
many,TRBV29-1,TRBD1,TRBJ2-7,CSVEERGTGTGSPYEQYF,TGCAGCGTTGAAGAAAGAGGGACCGGGACAGGGAGCCCCTACGAGCAGTACTTC
many,TRBV7-9,-,TRBJ2-3,CASSFSDTQYF,TGTGCCAGCAGCTTCTCAGATACGCAGTATTTT
medium-sized,TRBV7-8,-,TRBJ1-5,CASSAGFDQPQHF,TGTGCCAGCAGCGCAGGGTTCGATCAGCCCCAGCATTTT
many,TRBV7-9,TRBD2,TRBJ2-1,CASRAGAGYNEQFF,TGTGCCAGCAGGGCGGGAGCGGGTTACAATGAGCAGTTCTTC
many,TRBV20-1,-,TRBJ2-7,CSARRDAVRDEQYF,TGCAGTGCTCGCCGGGACGCAGTTAGGGACGAGCAGTACTTC
many,TRBV20-1,-,TRBJ2-2,CSARQGPSNTGELFF,TGCAGTGCTAGACAGGGGCCCTCGAACACCGGGGAGCTGTTTTTT
many,TRBV7-9,TRBD1,TRBJ1-1,CASSIQGWSTEAFF,TGTGCCAGCAGCATACAGGGGTGGAGCACTGAAGCTTTCTTT
many,TRBV7-9,-,TRBJ1-1,CASSLAPGEVTEAFF,TGTGCCAGCAGCTTAGCTCCAGGTGAAGTCACTGAAGCTTTCTTT
many,TRBV3-1,TRBD1,TRBJ2-7,CANSKGTGPLLDEQYF,TGTGCCAACAGCAAAGGGACAGGTCCTCTCCTAGACGAGCAGTACTTC
many,TRBV4-1,-,TRBJ1-2,CASSQLRIGYGYTF,TGCGCCAGCAGCCAACTGCGGATAGGGTATGGCTACACCTTC
many,TRBV10-3,-,TRBJ2-7,CAISDQRVYEQYF,TGTGCCATCAGTGACCAAAGGGTCTACGAGCAGTACTTC
many,TRBV6-5,-,TRBJ1-3,CATSNSGNTIYF,TGTGCCACCAGCAACTCTGGAAACACCATATATTTT
medium-sized,TRBV20-1,-,TRBJ2-1,CSARGRRGSNEQFF,TGCAGTGCTAGAGGGAGAAGGGGTAGCAATGAGCAGTTCTTC
many,TRBV13,-,TRBJ2-5,CASSSQVNSGQETQYF,TGTGCCAGCAGCTCACAGGTGAATAGCGGCCAAGAGACCCAGTACTTC
medium-sized,TRBV3-1,TRBD2,TRBJ2-5,CASSPGLGSWETQYF,TGTGCCAGCAGCCCCGGACTAGGTTCATGGGAGACCCAGTACTTC
many,TRBV7-9,-,TRBJ2-3,CASSATSRTITDTQYF,TGTGCCAGCAGCGCGACTTCACGGACTATCACAGATACGCAGTATTTT
many,TRBV20-1,-,TRBJ1-5,CSARGPYNQPQHF,TGCAGTGCTAGAGGGCCATATAATCAGCCCCAGCATTTT
many,TRBV6-5,TRBD2,TRBJ2-1,CASSYLLGLAGNEQFF,TGTGCCAGCAGTTACCTACTAGGACTAGCGGGCAATGAGCAGTTCTTC